This T cell receptor beta chain stems from a study of Ad26.COV2.S vaccination and SARS-CoV-2 variants. Across the whole study: Ad26.COV2.S shots went into the muscle once or twice, 56 days apart.

Treatment indicated: some 20 received Ad26.COV2.S at low or high dose, single or two shots; about 5 received placebo; per-sample allocation not given. Samples came from day 63 after the first vaccine or placebo injection. Aged 18-55 years, donor was enrolled in Boston in 2020. In the vaccine, an Ad26 vector expressed the SARS-CoV-2 spike of the Wuhan strain. CDR3 length: 14 amino acids. V lost 2 bases and J 3 bases, leaving 8 bases between the germline ends. CDR1 and CDR2 from the germline V gene are SGHRS and YFSETQ. Profiled with immunoSEQ multiplex PCR; TCRdb holds only in-frame clones, not every one. The sample records 400,000 to 450,000 clones, 90% being singletons.

This clonotype originated in a person aged 18-65 years who received the Ad26.COV2.S COVID-19 vaccine or a placebo. This chain uses TRBV5-1 with TRBJ1-4, with a weak D call TRBD1 (5 bases). Sequencing was performed on peripheral blood, taken in a trial of Ad26.COV2.S vaccine versus placebo. The CDR3 DNA reads TGCGCCAGCAGCTTTCAGGGATCTAATGAAAAACTGTTTTTT. This gives the protein CASSFQGSNEKLFF.